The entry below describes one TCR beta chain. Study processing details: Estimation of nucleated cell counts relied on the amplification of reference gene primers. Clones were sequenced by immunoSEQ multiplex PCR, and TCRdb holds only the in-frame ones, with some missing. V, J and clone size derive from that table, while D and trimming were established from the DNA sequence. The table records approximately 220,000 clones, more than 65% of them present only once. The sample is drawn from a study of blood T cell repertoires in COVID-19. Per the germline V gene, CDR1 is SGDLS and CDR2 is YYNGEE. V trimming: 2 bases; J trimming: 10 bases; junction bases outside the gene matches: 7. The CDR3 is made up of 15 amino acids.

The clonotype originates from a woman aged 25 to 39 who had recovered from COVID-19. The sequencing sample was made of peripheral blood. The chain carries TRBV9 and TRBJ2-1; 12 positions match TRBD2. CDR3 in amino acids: CASSVTSGRAGEQFF. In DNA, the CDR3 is TGTGCCAGCAGCGTGACTAGCGGGAGAGCGGGGGAGCAGTTCTTC.